What follows are 11 T cell receptor beta chains derived from one specimen sequenced in a study of CD8 T cells in ankylosing spondylitis. TCRdb re-derived calls from the 5' RACE reads in MiXCR, one entry per CDR3 protein. The sample contains a few hundred thousand distinct CDR3 sequences, more than 9% of which appear only once. Sequenced input: blood, either unsorted or a sorted T cell fraction (not recorded which). The receptors come from a male donor with ankylosing spondylitis or in good health (not recorded which).

The chain links TRBV7-6 to TRBJ2-3; possibly TRBD1 for D (5 bases). Trimming pared 2 bases from V and 0 bases from J, leaving 15 bases between. The CDR3 is 17 residues long. The germline gives CDR1 SGHVS, CDR2 FNYEAQ. The CDR3 sequence is CASSLRPTATSTDTQYF. CDR3 sequence (DNA): TGTGCCAGCAGCTTAAGACCGACAGCGACTAGCACAGATACGCAGTATTTT.

This clonotype was detected many times. The chain joins TRBV20-1 to TRBJ2-7; tentative D call: TRBD1 (5 bases). Germline V gene sequence: CDR1 DFQATT, CDR2 SNEGSKA (reference sequence). The V and J ends lost 7 bases and 0 bases respectively, with 16 bases between them. This CDR3 spans 14 amino acids. This chain's CDR3 is CSGTDSLLSYEQYF. CDR3 nucleotides: TGCAGTGGGACCGACAGTCTTCTCTCCTACGAGCAGTACTTC.

This clonotype was detected a few times. This chain uses TRBV7-9 with TRBJ2-1; D remains ambiguous. Trimming pared 5 bases from V and 8 bases from J, leaving 10 bases between. Germline CDR1 and CDR2: SEHNR and FQNEAQ (reference sequence). The CDR3 spans 12 residues. The CDR3 spells CASSPFGDEQFF. DNA of the CDR3: TGTGCCAGCAGCCCCTTTGGCGATGAGCAGTTCTTC.

This clonotype occurred many times. The chain has TRBV12-3 or TRBV12-4 and TRBJ2-3; 7 bases match TRBD2. This CDR3 comprises 15 residues. Losses at the gene ends were 3 bases for V and 4 bases for J; bases not matched to a gene: 7. The CDR3 loop reads CASSFAGVFPDTQYF. For the CDR3, the DNA is TGTGCCAGCAGTTTCGCGGGGGTCTTCCCAGATACGCAGTATTTT.

This clonotype was picked up many times. J is TRBJ2-3 and V is TRBV15, with D uncertain. The CDR3 covers 15 residues. From germline, CDR1 is LNHNV and CDR2 YYDKDF (reference sequence). The V end lost 0 bases, the J end lost 0 bases, and 7 bases lay between the germline ends. Written as DNA, the CDR3 is TGTGCCACCAGCAGAGAGTCCCAGAGCACAGATACGCAGTATTTT. Protein sequence: CATSRESQSTDTQYF.

This clonotype has ten or more counts. The chain recombines TRBV27 with TRBJ2-7; 10 bases match TRBD1. The germline V gene has CDR1 MNHEY and CDR2 SMNVEV (reference sequence). V shed 6 bases, J shed 4 bases, and the junction held 6 bases outside the gene matches. This CDR3 is 14 amino acids long. The CDR3 spells CASSMTGGRYEQYF. CDR3 sequence (DNA): TGTGCCAGCAGCATGACAGGGGGCAGGTACGAGCAGTACTTC.

This clonotype showed up many times. The gene calls are TRBV18 and TRBJ2-7; 10 bases align to TRBD2. The CDR3 sequence is 15 residues long. V was pared by 4 bases and J by 2 bases, with 5 bases of the junction left unmatched. CDR1 and CDR2 from the germline V gene are KGHSH and LQKENI. The CDR3 nucleotides are TGTGCCAGCTCACTAGCGGGGGGTCAAACCTACGAGCAGTACTTC. Residues: CASSLAGGQTYEQYF.

This clonotype was seen repeatedly, ten times or more. The V and J genes are TRBV12-3 or TRBV12-4 and TRBJ1-4; D gene unclear. V lost 5 bases and J lost 2, with 9 bases in between. The CDR3 consists of 14 residues. The CDR3 DNA sequence: TGTGCCAGCAGTCTTGGTCCGACTAATGAAAAACTGTTTTTT. It specifies CASSLGPTNEKLFF.

There are a few counts of this clonotype. This sequence joins TRBV5-1 and TRBJ2-2, with D possibly being TRBD1 (6 bases). This CDR3 contains 15 residues. Looked up from germline, CDR1 is SGHRS and CDR2 is YFSETQ. Between the trimmed V and J ends, which lost 0 bases and 7 bases, there was a span of 13 bases. CDR3 residues: CASSLGDISLGELFF. In DNA form, the CDR3 reads TGCGCCAGCAGCTTGGGGGACATAAGTCTCGGGGAGCTGTTTTTT.

This sequence joins TRBV5-1 and TRBJ2-3, with 14 nucleotides matching TRBD2. The CDR3 covers 15 residues. With 7 bases clipped from V and 4 bases from J, the junction kept 5 bases outside the gene matches. The germline V gene has CDR1 SGHRS and CDR2 YFSETQ. The CDR3 sequence: CASVRLAGGPDTQYF. The CDR3, as DNA: TGCGCCAGCGTCCGACTAGCGGGGGGGCCAGATACGCAGTATTTT.

V usage is TRBV28 and J usage is TRBJ2-7, with 9 nucleotides matching TRBD1. Per the germline V gene, CDR1 is MDHEN and CDR2 is SYDVKM. Losses at the gene ends were 4 bases for V and 2 bases for J; bases not matched to a gene: 3. The CDR3 runs 14 residues. This CDR3 reads CASSYRDRAYEQYF. DNA for the CDR3: TGTGCCAGCAGTTACCGGGACAGGGCCTACGAGCAGTACTTC.